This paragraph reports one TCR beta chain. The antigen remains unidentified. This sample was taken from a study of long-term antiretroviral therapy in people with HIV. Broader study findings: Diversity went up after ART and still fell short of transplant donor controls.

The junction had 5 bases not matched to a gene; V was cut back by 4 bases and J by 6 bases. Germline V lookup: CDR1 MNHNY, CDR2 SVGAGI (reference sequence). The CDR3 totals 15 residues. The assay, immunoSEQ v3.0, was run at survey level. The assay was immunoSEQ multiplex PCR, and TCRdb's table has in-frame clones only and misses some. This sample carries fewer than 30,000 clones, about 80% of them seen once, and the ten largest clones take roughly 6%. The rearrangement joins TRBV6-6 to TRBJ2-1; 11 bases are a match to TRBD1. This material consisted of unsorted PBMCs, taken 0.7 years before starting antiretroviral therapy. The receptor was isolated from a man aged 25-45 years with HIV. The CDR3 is CASSSGTGGPNEQFF. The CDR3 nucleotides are TGTGCCAGCAGTTCCGGGACAGGGGGTCCCAATGAGCAGTTCTTC.